This paragraph reports one TCR beta chain. Its specificity is unknown. What the library attached to individual cDNA molecules were unique molecular identifiers. TCRdb reprocessed the RACE reads with MiXCR, giving one entry per CDR3 protein. The repertoire holds around 95,000 distinct CDR3 sequences, with 10% to 11% as singletons. Time point meaning: pre-sensitization, week 0. Treatment: therapeutic diphenylcyclopropenone sensitization with weekly scalp DPC. These data are taken from a study of human T cells and chemical hapten exposure. Study summary: Patients received weekly diphenylcyclopropenone doses to the scalp throughout the approximately 25-week study. The study, taken as a whole, reports: Significantly more large CDR3 similarity clusters arose among expanded TCRs than among controls.

The CDR3 runs to 14 residues. Germline V lookup: CDR1 SQVTM, CDR2 ANQGSEA. V was trimmed by 3 bases and J by 5 bases, leaving 16 bases between them. The chain carries TRBV29-1 and TRBJ2-5, with D possibly TRBD2 on 5 matching bases. The sequencing here drew on whole blood, taken in connection with sensitization to the hapten diphenylcyclopropenone (DPC). This clonotype originated in a woman aged 55-70 years with alopecia areata. Some clones in this sample may be carry-over from other donors' samples. CDR3 sequence: CSVDSVPRGETQYF. The CDR3 DNA reads TGCAGCGTTGACTCGGTACCCCGCGGGGAGACCCAGTACTTC.